This passage covers 14 T cell receptor beta chains from one sample sequenced in a study of long-term antiretroviral therapy in people with HIV. immunoSEQ v3.0 was run at survey level. Method: immunoSEQ multiplex PCR; TCRdb's copy keeps in-frame clones and lacks some. In the table there are some 27,000 clones, roughly 84% of which are singletons. The specimen comprised unsorted PBMCs, sampled 0.4 years after starting antiretroviral therapy. Source of these receptors: a man aged 18 to 35 with HIV.

The sample holds a few counts of this clone. This sequence joins TRBV10-1 and TRBJ2-4; D is uncertain. Looked up from germline, CDR1 is WNHNN and CDR2 is SYGVQD (reference sequence). V was cut by 3 bases and J by 6 bases, with 12 bases left in between. This CDR3 is built from 14 residues. This CDR3 is CASSEVLQPNIQYF. CDR3 in DNA: TGCGCCAGCAGTGAAGTATTACAGCCAAACATTCAGTACTTC.

This chain uses TRBV11-1 with TRBJ2-7, with 12 bases matching TRBD1. The germline V gene has CDR1 SGHAT and CDR2 FQDESV (reference sequence). There are 14 residues in the CDR3. V was pared by 7 bases and J by 9 bases, with 10 bases of the junction left unmatched. CDR3 DNA: TGTGCCAGCACTCCCGGGACAGGGGGCGCCGGGCAGTACTTC. Amino acid sequence: CASTPGTGGAGQYF.

The chain recombines TRBV6-1 with TRBJ2-7; 10 nucleotides agree with TRBD2. J gave up 4 bases and V 1 base, and 13 bases lay outside the gene matches. Germline V gives CDR1 MNHNS, CDR2 SASEGT. The length of the CDR3 is 18 residues. The CDR3 coding sequence is TGTGCCAGCAGTGAAGGCCCCCCGCTAGCGGGAGTTGAGTACGAGCAGTACTTC. Amino acid sequence: CASSEGPPLAGVEYEQYF.

This clone was recorded only once. The V and J genes are TRBV6-1 and TRBJ1-1, with D possibly TRBD1 on 6 matching bases. The V end lost 5 bases, the J end lost 4 bases, and 11 bases lay between the germline ends. Germline CDR1 reads MNHNS; CDR2 reads SASEGT. The CDR3 loop spans 13 amino acids. The CDR3 nucleotides are TGTGCCAGCAGTCAGGGGACGGCCACTGAAGCTTTCTTT. The encoded protein is CASSQGTATEAFF.

Remarks on this clone: This CDR3 is also generated by other DNA sequences in the sample. The chain is built from TRBV19 and TRBJ2-1, with a weak D call TRBD2 (6 bases). Per the germline V gene, CDR1 is LNHDA and CDR2 is SQIVND (reference sequence). CDR3 length equals 13 residues. V shed 1 base and J shed 5 bases, with 6 bases lying between them. The CDR3 is CASSIGGNNEQFF. Here the CDR3 DNA reads TGTGCCAGTAGTATAGGCGGGAACAATGAGCAGTTCTTC.

This chain uses TRBV28 with TRBJ2-7, with TRBD2 identical over 7 bases. V was pared by 7 bases and J by 3 bases, with 6 bases of the junction left unmatched. The CDR3 sequence is 13 residues long. Germline lookup yields CDR1 MDHEN and CDR2 SYDVKM. This CDR3 reads CASNGQRGYEQYF. The CDR3 DNA sequence: TGTGCCAGCAACGGGCAGCGGGGCTACGAGCAGTACTTC.

This chain links TRBV9 with TRBJ2-7; TRBD2 agrees at 9 bases. V lost 4 bases, J lost 10 bases, and 12 bases stayed unmatched. The CDR3 is 14 amino acids. CDR1 and CDR2 from the germline V gene are SGDLS and YYNGEE. The CDR3 spells CASSPSGEREDQYF. CDR3 in DNA: TGTGCCAGCAGCCCCTCGGGGGAGCGGGAGGATCAGTACTTC.

The gene calls are TRBV27 and TRBJ1-1; D remains unclear. CDR3 length: 13 residues. The ends were cut back, 6 bases at V and 5 bases at J, with 13 bases in the middle. CDR1 and CDR2 (germline): MNHEY, SMNVEV (reference sequence). The CDR3 sequence is CASSPNEGTEAFF. The CDR3 nucleotides are TGTGCCAGCAGCCCTAACGAAGGGACTGAAGCTTTCTTT.

J is TRBJ1-5 and V is TRBV7-6, with D uncertain. Germline CDR1 and CDR2: SGHVS and FNYEAQ. The V gene lost 0 bases and the J gene lost 0 bases, with 12 bases spanning the gap. This CDR3 has 17 amino acids. CDR3 region: CASSLAGGSISNQPQHF. The CDR3 DNA reads as TGTGCCAGCAGCTTAGCGGGAGGGTCTATTAGCAATCAGCCCCAGCATTTT.

The chain recombines TRBV27 with TRBJ2-7; D uncertain. The CDR3 is 15 residues long. Trimming removed 2 bases from V and 4 bases from J, with 15 bases in between. Germline V gene data show CDR1 as MNHEY and CDR2 as SMNVEV (reference sequence). The CDR3 loop reads CASSLTARPRYEQYF. For the CDR3, the DNA is TGTGCCAGCAGTTTAACCGCTAGGCCTAGGTACGAGCAGTACTTC.

This chain joins TRBV19 and TRBJ2-7; 7 bases agree with TRBD1. In germline, CDR1 is LNHDA, CDR2 SQIVND (reference sequence). The V and J ends lost 6 bases and 7 bases, in that order; junction bases with no gene match: 9. The CDR3 consists of 13 residues. The CDR3, as DNA: TGTGCCAGTAGCCATTCACAGGGGAAAGAGCAGTACTTC. Translated, it gives CASSHSQGKEQYF.

This chain joins TRBV9 and TRBJ2-1; D call uncertain. The CDR3 is 11 residues long. Trimming took off 0 bases at V and 9 bases at J, with 4 bases between the two ends. CDR1 is SGDLS and CDR2 is YYNGEE in the germline V gene. CDR3 amino acids: CASSVGAEQFF. CDR3 sequence (DNA): TGTGCCAGCAGCGTAGGGGCTGAGCAGTTCTTC.

V and J are TRBV10-2 and TRBJ2-7; a possible D gene is TRBD2 (5 bases). CDR1 WSHSY and CDR2 SAAADI come from the germline V gene. This CDR3 has 13 residues. Trimming removed 7 bases at V and 6 bases at J, with 16 bases between. The CDR3 reads CASTLSGSSEQYF. In DNA, the CDR3 is TGCGCCAGCACCCTATCGGGATCGAGCGAGCAGTACTTC.

This clone has just a few counts. This chain links TRBV6-4 with TRBJ1-2; 7 bases match TRBD1. CDR1 is MRHNA and CDR2 is SNTAGT in the germline V gene. With 0 bases clipped from V and 6 bases from J, the junction kept 4 bases outside the gene matches. CDR3 length: 14 residues. CDR3: CASSDSMTGNGYTF. The CDR3 DNA reads TGTGCCAGCAGTGACTCAATGACAGGGAATGGCTACACCTTC.